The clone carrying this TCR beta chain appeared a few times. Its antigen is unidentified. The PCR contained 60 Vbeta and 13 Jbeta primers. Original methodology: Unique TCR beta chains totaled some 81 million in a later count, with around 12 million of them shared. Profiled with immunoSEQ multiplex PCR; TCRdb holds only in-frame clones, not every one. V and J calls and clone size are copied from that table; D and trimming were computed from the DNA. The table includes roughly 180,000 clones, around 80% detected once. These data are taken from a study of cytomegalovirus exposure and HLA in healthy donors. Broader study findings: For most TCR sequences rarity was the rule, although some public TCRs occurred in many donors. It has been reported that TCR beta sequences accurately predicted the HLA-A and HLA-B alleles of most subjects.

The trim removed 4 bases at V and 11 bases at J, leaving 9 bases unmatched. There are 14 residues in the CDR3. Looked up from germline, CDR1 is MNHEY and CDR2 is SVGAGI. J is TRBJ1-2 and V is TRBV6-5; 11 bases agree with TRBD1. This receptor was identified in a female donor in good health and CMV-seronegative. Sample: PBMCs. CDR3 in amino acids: CASSFSGTGGFYTF. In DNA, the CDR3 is TGTGCCAGCAGTTTCTCCGGGACAGGGGGTTTTTACACCTTC.